This record covers a single T cell receptor beta chain. The CDR3 spans 12 residues. Germline loops: CDR1 MNHNY, CDR2 SVGAGI (reference sequence). V lost 7 bases, J lost 5 bases, and 11 bases lay in between. Sequencing was performed with immunoSEQ multiplex PCR; in TCRdb, only in-frame clones are kept and a portion is missing. This sample carries 150,000 to 200,000 clones, 83% of them seen once, and the ten largest clones take 6% to 8.5%. This entry belongs to a study of blood T cell repertoires in COVID-19. The sequencing input was peripheral blood. The rearrangement links TRBV6-6 to TRBJ2-5; perhaps TRBD1 as D (6 bases). The TCR originated in a woman aged 70-85 years with COVID-19, enrolled during active disease. The CDR3 DNA follows: TGTGCCAGCAAAACAGGGTTGGAGACCCAGTACTTC. Its protein is CASKTGLETQYF.